Each of the 26 T cell receptor beta chains below was sequenced from the same sample in a study of tumor and adjacent non-tumor tissue in lung cancer (dated by TCRdb to the late 2010s). The library was prepared using multiplex PCR. The sequencer was an Illumina HiSeq 2500. TCRbeta libraries were built by three rounds of nested PCR using primers (Table S4), following protocols modified from ARM-PCR. TCRdb reprocessing: public reads trimmed at Q25 with fastp, clones called with MiXCR, in-frame beta chains kept. Each record represents a unique CDR3 protein, reported with the most common genes and DNA among its rows. This sample has fewer than 120,000 distinct CDR3 sequences in its table, and approximately 80% of those were observed once. Clones ranked in the top ten supply about 22% of the sample. RNA was extracted from bulk unsorted tissue and checked for quality with a NanoDrop ND-1000 and an Agilent 2100.

The material sequenced was lung tumor tissue. All receptors come from a man in his 70s with non-small cell lung cancer.

On this clonotype itself: This may be a read error: a much more frequent sequence differs by one nucleotide. The genes are TRBV5-6 and TRBJ2-5, with a possible D match to TRBD1 (5 bases). The CDR3 sequence is 16 residues long. The V and J ends lost 5 bases and 2 bases respectively, with 19 bases between them. Per germline, CDR1 SGHDT and CDR2 YYEEEE. CDR3 in DNA: TGTGCCAGCAGACGAGAGACAGCAGTAGAGCAAGAGACCCAGTACTTC. The encoded protein is CASRRETAVEQETQYF.

A remark on this clonotype: Given a much more abundant clone one base away, this may be a read error. The chain has TRBV20-1 and TRBJ1-5, with D unresolved. CDR1 and CDR2 (germline): DFQATT, SNEGSKA (reference sequence). This CDR3 comprises 16 residues. V was shortened by 0 bases and J by 2 bases, with 14 bases between the two germline ends. CDR3 sequence: CSARDLGNDRNQPQHF. The DNA for the CDR3 is TGCAGTGCTAGAGATCTAGGGAATGATCGCAATCAGCCCCAGCATTTT.

The chain employs TRBV5-4 and TRBJ1-2; no clear D. This CDR3 has 14 amino acids. V was trimmed by 4 bases and J by 8 bases, leaving 18 bases between them. Germline loops: CDR1 SGHNT, CDR2 YYREEE (reference sequence). The CDR3 sequence: CASSGENWDEGYTF. Written as DNA, the CDR3 is TGTGCCAGCAGCGGAGAAAACTGGGATGAAGGCTACACCTTC.

This clonotype occurred many times. The rearrangement links TRBV29-1 to TRBJ1-2; the D is unclear. Germline values: CDR1 SQVTM, CDR2 ANQGSEA. Trimming stripped 7 bases from V and 8 bases from J, with 20 bases between. There are 13 residues in the CDR3. CDR3 sequence reads: CSASPRALIGYTF. The CDR3 bases are TGCAGCGCCTCGCCCCGGGCCTTAATAGGCTACACCTTC.

About this clonotype: A junction boundary mismatches the germline segment, possibly from a read error. This sequence joins TRBV6-5 and TRBJ2-7; TRBD2 is a possible D gene (6 bases). The J call may not be correct, given that the DNA end is closer to TRBJ2-1. This CDR3 has 14 amino acids. The germline gives CDR1 MNHEY, CDR2 SVGAGI. CDR3 region: CANSRGLQIYEQFF. The CDR3 DNA sequence: TGTGCCAACAGTCGGGGGTTGCAGATCTACGAGCAGTTCTTC.

As concerns this clonotype: One end of the junction is discordant with germline, which a read error may explain. The chain joins TRBV10-2 to TRBJ2-2; 8 bases fit TRBD2. The CDR3 is made up of 16 amino acids. CDR1 is WSHSY, CDR2 SAAADI, per germline. CDR3 loop: CANRPDGGGNIGELFF. The CDR3 DNA reads as TGCGCCAACAGACCAGACGGGGGGGGTAACATCGGGGAGCTGTTTTTT.

CDR3: CASSPEPSGFILSQHF. The CDR3 DNA is TGTGCCAGCAGTCCAGAGCCTTCAGGGTTTATCCTGTCCCAGCATTTT. The chain joins TRBV6-6 to TRBJ1-5; TRBD1 might be the D (5 bases). V was clipped by 5 bases and J by 11 bases, with 25 bases between them. This CDR3 contains 16 residues. The germline V gene has CDR1 MNHNY and CDR2 SVGAGI (reference sequence).

This chain connects TRBV11-2 to TRBJ1-1; a possible D gene is TRBD1 (6 bases). Germline CDR1 SGHAT, CDR2 FQNNGV. V lost 5 bases, J lost 8 bases, and 18 bases lay in between. CDR3 length: 14 residues. The chain's CDR3 is CASSIGGGLTEAFF. CDR3 sequence (DNA): TGTGCCAGCAGCATCGGCGGGGGCCTGACAGAAGCTTTCTTT.

CDR3 amino acids: CSAEEGKSNYGYTF. CDR3 sequence (DNA): TGCAGCGCCGAGGAAGGGAAGTCTAACTATGGCTACACCTTC. The chain joins TRBV29-1 to TRBJ1-2; the D is unclear. Trimming left V 7 bases short and J 0 bases short, with 15 bases between. Looked up from germline, CDR1 is SQVTM and CDR2 is ANQGSEA. The CDR3 spans 14 residues.

Concerning this clonotype itself: One junction end disagrees with the germline gene, perhaps due to a read error. The chain carries TRBV28 and TRBJ1-2; D remains ambiguous. Germline V lookup: CDR1 MDHEN, CDR2 SYDVKM. This CDR3 comprises 12 residues. CDR3 sequence (DNA): TGTTCCAGCAGTTTATTGGGTCGTGACTACACCTTC. It encodes CSSSLLGRDYTF.

Comment on this clonotype: Sequence at one end of the junction differs from germline and may be a read error. The CDR3: CASSQDGVNRGQYTEAFF. As DNA, the CDR3 is TGCGCTAGCAGCCAAGACGGTGTCAACAGGGGGCAATACACTGAAGCTTTCTTT. The chain links TRBV4-1 to TRBJ1-1, with TRBD1 matching over 9 bases. Germline V gene sequence: CDR1 MGHRA, CDR2 YSYEKL. There are 18 residues in the CDR3.

The chain uses TRBV29-1 and TRBJ2-3; D is unclear. V was shortened by 8 bases and J by 2 bases, with 26 bases between the two germline ends. This CDR3 has 17 residues. Germline-derived CDR1 and CDR2 are SQVTM and ANQGSEA. The CDR3 here is CSLLPYVTCRDTDTQYF. The DNA for the CDR3 is TGCAGCTTACTCCCATATGTGACATGTAGGGACACAGATACGCAGTATTTT.

In the case of this clonotype: A junction boundary mismatches the germline segment, possibly from a read error. V is TRBV11-2 and J is TRBJ2-7; tentative D call: TRBD1 (6 bases). The CDR3 runs to 16 residues. Germline values: CDR1 SGHAT, CDR2 FQNNGV. The CDR3 DNA sequence: TGTGCCTGCAGCCCCCCCGCCGGGACACCAACATACGAGCAATACTTC. Its translation is CACSPPAGTPTYEQYF.

This chain connects TRBV4-1 to TRBJ2-5; D might be TRBD2 (5 bases). The CDR3 is 14 residues long. The germline CDR1 and CDR2 sequences are MGHRA and YSYEKL. In DNA, the CDR3 is TGCATCAGCGGCCAACAGTGGGTACAAGAGACCCAGTACTTC. Protein product: CISGQQWVQETQYF.

This clonotype came up once. The V and J genes are TRBV5-4 and TRBJ2-7; weak D call: TRBD1 (5 bases). The CDR3 runs to 14 residues. V dropped 9 bases and J dropped 2 bases, with 18 bases sitting between them. Germline loops: CDR1 SGHNT, CDR2 YYREEE (reference sequence). The CDR3, as DNA: TGTGCCAACAACTTGGCCGGACAAGCCTACGAGCAGTACTTC. As protein: CANNLAGQAYEQYF.

This clonotype is a singleton in its sample. The conserved phenylalanine or tryptophan normally closing the CDR3 is absent here, so this likely arose from a read error. The V call is TRBV5-4, the J call TRBJ2-3, with a weak D call TRBD2 (5 bases). Trimming removed 8 bases from V and 0 bases from J, with 16 bases in between. Germline CDR1 SGHNT, CDR2 YYREEE (reference sequence). The CDR3 is made up of 15 amino acids. This chain's CDR3 is CASTLDWASTDTQYL. CDR3 DNA sequence: TGTGCCAGTACCTTGGACTGGGCTAGCACAGATACGCAGTATTTA.

This clonotype was observed once. This likely comes from a read error, as the CDR3 has no conserved phenylalanine or tryptophan at its end. The DNA is left out, because the CDR3 cannot be placed on it with certainty; the CDR3 is given as TCRdb lists it. The chain recombines TRBV11-2 with TRBJ1-1; TRBD1 reflects the table's D call only, with no check against the DNA. With termini counted, the CDR3 has 14 amino acids. Germline V gene lookup returns CDR1 SGHAT and CDR2 FQNNGV. CDR3 amino acids: CASSFGGRRTEPFY.

On this clonotype itself: A junction end diverges from the germline sequence, so it may reflect a read error. V is TRBV6-5 and J is TRBJ2-7; 12 bases line up with TRBD2. This CDR3 is 18 amino acids long. CDR1 is MNHEY and CDR2 is SVGAGI in the germline V gene. Written as DNA, the CDR3 is TGTGCCAGCAGCTCCACTTCGACTAGCGGGAGCGGTCCCTACGAGGAGTACTTC. Protein sequence: CASSSTSTSGSGPYEEYF.

Turning to this clonotype: One junction end does not reproduce the germline sequence, and a read error may be involved. The genes are TRBV20-1 and TRBJ1-5, with D maybe TRBD1 (5 bases). The CDR3 extends over 15 amino acids. Germline V lookup: CDR1 DFQATT, CDR2 SNEGSKA (reference sequence). CDR3 region: CTAMAGRDSNQPQHF. For the CDR3, the DNA is TGCACTGCTATGGCAGGGAGGGATAGCAATCAGCCCCAGCATTTT.

Concerning this clonotype itself: A much larger clone lies one base from this, so it may be a read error. The rearrangement uses TRBV28 and TRBJ1-2; D unclear. The CDR3 spans 13 residues. CDR1 MDHEN and CDR2 SYDVKM come from the germline V gene. CDR3 protein: CATAGRTNYDYTF. In DNA, the CDR3 is TGTGCCACCGCGGGCAGAACTAACTATGACTACACCTTC.

Notes on this clonotype: Its ends do not fully match the called genes, so a read error is possible. The genes are TRBV11-2 and TRBJ2-1; D gene uncertain. CDR1 is SGHAT and CDR2 is FQNNGV in the germline V gene. CDR3 length equals 11 residues. CDR3 protein: CVSSTGNERFF. The CDR3 DNA is TGTGTCAGCAGCACGGGCAATGAGCGGTTCTTC.

For this clonotype: An end of the junction differs from the germline gene, which may be a read error. This chain links TRBV29-1 with TRBJ2-5; 7 nucleotides match TRBD2. There are 13 residues in the CDR3. In germline, CDR1 is SQVTM, CDR2 ANQGSEA. CDR3 DNA sequence: TGCAGCATCCGCGATTGGGTGCGGGAGACCCAATACTTC. Translated, it gives CSIRDWVRETQYF.

As concerns this clonotype: The CDR3 does not close with the conserved phenylalanine or tryptophan, likely indicating a read error. V usage is TRBV10-1 and J usage is TRBJ2-2, with D possibly TRBD2 on 6 matching bases. The CDR3 length is 15 residues. Germline V gene sequence: CDR1 WNHNN, CDR2 SYGVQD (reference sequence). The CDR3 spells CASSVGRSNTGELFI. Here the CDR3 DNA reads TGTGCCAGCAGTGTAGGGAGGTCGAACACCGGGGAGCTGTTTATT.

This clonotype was seen once. At one end the junction does not follow the germline gene, possibly because of a read error. The rearrangement links TRBV4-1 to TRBJ1-5; D gene unclear. Germline-derived CDR1 and CDR2 are MGHRA and YSYEKL. This CDR3 contains 16 residues. The CDR3 loop is CVSSQEPTHSNQPQHF. The CDR3 DNA is TGCGTCAGCAGCCAAGAGCCGACCCATAGCAATCAGCCCCAGCATTTT.

This chain connects TRBV6-1 to TRBJ1-5; a weak D match, TRBD1 (6 bases). The germline CDR1 and CDR2 sequences are MNHNS and SASEGT. The CDR3 sequence is 17 residues long. Trimming stripped 2 bases from V and 2 bases from J, with 16 bases between. CDR3 nucleotides: TGTGCCAGCAGTGAAATTCGGGACAACATTGGCAATCAGCCCCAGCATTTT. Encoded protein: CASSEIRDNIGNQPQHF.

J is TRBJ1-5 and V is TRBV6-6; tentatively, D is TRBD1 (5 bases). V was trimmed by 8 bases and J by 1 base, leaving 27 bases between them. The CDR3 runs to 19 residues. CDR1 MNHNY and CDR2 SVGAGI come from the germline V gene (reference sequence). The CDR3 loop reads CASGTPKQQTGGSNQPQHF. The CDR3 DNA reads as TGTGCCAGCGGTACACCTAAGCAGCAGACGGGGGGGAGCAATCAGCCCCAGCATTTT.